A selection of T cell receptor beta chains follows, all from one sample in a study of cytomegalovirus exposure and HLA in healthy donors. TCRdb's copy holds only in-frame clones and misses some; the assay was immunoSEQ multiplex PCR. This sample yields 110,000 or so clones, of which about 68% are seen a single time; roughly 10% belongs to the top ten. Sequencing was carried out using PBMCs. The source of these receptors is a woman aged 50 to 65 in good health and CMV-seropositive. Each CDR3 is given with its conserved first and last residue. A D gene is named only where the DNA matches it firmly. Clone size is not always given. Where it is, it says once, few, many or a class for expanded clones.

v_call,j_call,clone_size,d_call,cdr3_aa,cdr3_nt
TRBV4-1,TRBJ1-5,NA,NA,CASSQEGYEEYEGNQPQHF,TGCGCCAGCAGCCAAGAAGGTTATGAGGAGTATGAGGGCAATCAGCCCCAGCATTTT
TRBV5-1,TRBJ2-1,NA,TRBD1,CASSFGQGKNEQFF,TGCGCCAGCAGCTTTGGACAGGGTAAGAATGAGCAGTTCTTC
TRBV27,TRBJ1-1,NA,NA,CASSLSRAVLGEAFF,TGTGCCAGCAGTTTATCCAGGGCTGTATTAGGTGAAGCTTTCTTT
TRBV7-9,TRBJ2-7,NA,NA,CASSLDPGNEQYF,TGTGCCAGCAGCTTAGACCCAGGCAACGAGCAGTACTTC
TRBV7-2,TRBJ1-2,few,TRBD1,CASSSSRGFDGYTF,TGTGCCAGCAGCTCAAGCAGGGGGTTCGATGGCTACACCTTC
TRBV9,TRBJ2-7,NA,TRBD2,CASSLGGLADSSEQYF,TGTGCCAGCAGTCTCGGGGGACTAGCGGACTCCTCCGAGCAGTACTTC
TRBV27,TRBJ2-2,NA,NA,CASSPGLNTGELFF,TGTGCCAGCAGTCCCGGACTGAACACCGGGGAGCTGTTTTTT
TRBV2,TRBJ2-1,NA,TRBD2,CASRLAGEEQFF,TGTGCCAGCAGACTAGCGGGTGAAGAGCAGTTCTTC
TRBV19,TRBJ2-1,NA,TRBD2,CASSTGLAGDYVAKSYNEQFF,TGTGCCAGTAGTACGGGACTAGCGGGAGACTACGTGGCCAAATCCTACAATGAGCAGTTCTTC
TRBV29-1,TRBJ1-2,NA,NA,CSVDLTNYGYTF,TGCAGCGTTGATCTTACTAACTATGGCTACACCTTC
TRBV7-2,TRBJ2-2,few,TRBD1,CASSPRQGANGELFF,TGTGCCAGCAGCCCTCGACAGGGGGCAAACGGGGAGCTGTTTTTT
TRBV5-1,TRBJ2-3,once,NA,CASSLGRGEDSTDTQYF,TGCGCCAGCAGCTTGGGCAGGGGGGAGGATAGCACAGATACGCAGTATTTT
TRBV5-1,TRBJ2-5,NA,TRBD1,CASSLQGAVETQYF,TGCGCCAGCAGCTTACAGGGGGCTGTGGAGACCCAGTACTTC
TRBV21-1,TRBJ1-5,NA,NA,CASSTKRCWGLGNQPQHF,NA
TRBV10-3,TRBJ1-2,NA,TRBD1,CAISESDRGYGYTF,TGTGCCATCAGTGAGTCGGACAGGGGCTATGGCTACACCTTC
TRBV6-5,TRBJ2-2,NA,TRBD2,CASRPSGGGGELFF,TGTGCCAGCAGGCCATCGGGGGGGGGCGGGGAGCTGTTTTTT
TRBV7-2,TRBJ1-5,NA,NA,CASSLVGGSNQPQHF,TGTGCCAGCAGCTTAGTAGGGGGAAGCAATCAGCCCCAGCATTTT
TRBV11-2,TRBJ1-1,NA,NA,CASSYRQALNTEAFF,TGTGCCAGCAGCTACAGACAGGCCCTGAACACTGAAGCTTTCTTT
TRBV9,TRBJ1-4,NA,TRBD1,CASSVGGQGEKLFF,TGTGCCAGCAGCGTAGGGGGACAGGGAGAAAAACTGTTTTTT
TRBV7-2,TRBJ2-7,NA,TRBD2,CASSLSPSGKTPEQYF,TGTGCCAGCAGCTTATCCCCTAGCGGGAAGACACCCGAGCAGTACTTC
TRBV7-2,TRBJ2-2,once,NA,CASSPQGTGELFF,TGTGCCAGCAGCCCTCAGGGGACCGGGGAGCTGTTTTTT
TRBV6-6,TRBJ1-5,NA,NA,CASSDTGPQPQHF,TGTGCCAGCAGTGATACAGGGCCTCAGCCCCAGCATTTT
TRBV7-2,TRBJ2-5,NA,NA,CASSLNGETQYF,TGTGCCAGCAGCTTAAACGGGGAGACCCAGTACTTC
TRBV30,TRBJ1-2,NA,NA,CASMLPGVGYTF,TGTGCCTCCATGCTCCCGGGGGTTGGCTACACCTTC
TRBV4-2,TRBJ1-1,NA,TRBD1,CASREGQGAKSTEAFF,TGTGCCAGCAGGGAAGGGCAGGGGGCTAAGAGCACTGAAGCTTTCTTT
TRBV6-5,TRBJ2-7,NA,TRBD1,CASSYKGTGGPYEQYF,TGTGCCAGCAGTTACAAAGGGACAGGGGGCCCCTACGAGCAGTACTTC
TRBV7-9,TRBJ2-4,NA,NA,CASSLRGAKNIQYF,TGTGCCAGCAGCTTACGCGGAGCCAAAAACATTCAGTACTTC
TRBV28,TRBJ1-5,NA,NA,CASSTNNQPQHF,TGTGCCAGCAGTACTAACAATCAGCCCCAGCATTTT
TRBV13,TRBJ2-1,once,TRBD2,CASSFSGFGGVLGNEQFF,TGTGCCAGCAGCTTTTCAGGGTTTGGGGGGGTACTGGGTAATGAGCAGTTCTTC
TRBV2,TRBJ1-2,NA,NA,CASRVTENYGYTF,TGTGCCAGCAGGGTGACAGAGAACTATGGCTACACCTTC
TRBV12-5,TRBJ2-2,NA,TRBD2,CASGSRHVGGGLQTNTGELFF,TGTGCTAGTGGTTCCCGCCATGTTGGCGGGGGGTTACAGACGAACACCGGGGAGCTGTTTTTT
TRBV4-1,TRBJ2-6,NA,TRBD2,CASSQVLAGGSGANVLTF,TGCGCCAGCAGCCAAGTACTAGCGGGGGGTTCTGGGGCCAACGTCCTGACTTTC
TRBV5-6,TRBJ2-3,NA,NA,CASSRLAQSTDTQYF,TGTGCCAGCAGCCGATTAGCGCAGAGCACAGATACGCAGTATTTT
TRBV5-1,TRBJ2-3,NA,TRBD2,CASLPSGLSTDTQYF,TGCGCCAGCCTACCTAGCGGGTTAAGCACAGATACGCAGTATTTT
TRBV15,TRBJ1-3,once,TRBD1,CATSEKGDRVTGNTIYF,TGTGCCACCAGCGAGAAGGGGGACAGGGTAACTGGAAACACCATATATTTT
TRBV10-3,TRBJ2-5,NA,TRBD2,CAIRGSLAGGQETQYF,TGTGCCATCAGAGGGAGTCTAGCGGGGGGCCAAGAGACCCAGTACTTC
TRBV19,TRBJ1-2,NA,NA,CASSMKGIGGSGGYTF,TGTGCCAGTAGTATGAAAGGGATCGGGGGGAGCGGTGGCTACACCTTC
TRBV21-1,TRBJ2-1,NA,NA,CASSKGPLGADEQFF,TGTGCCAGCAGCAAAGGGCCCCTCGGAGCAGATGAGCAGTTCTTC
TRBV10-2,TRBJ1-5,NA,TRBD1,CASRGQGHQPQHF,TGCGCCAGCAGGGGACAGGGACATCAGCCCCAGCATTTT
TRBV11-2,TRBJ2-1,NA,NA,CASSLLQSYSYNEQFF,TGTGCCAGCAGCTTATTACAGAGCTACTCCTACAATGAGCAGTTCTTC
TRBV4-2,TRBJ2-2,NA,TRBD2,CASSQDQRGDTGELFF,TGTGCCAGCAGCCAAGATCAGCGGGGAGACACCGGGGAGCTGTTTTTT
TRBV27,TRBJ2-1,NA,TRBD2,CASKPGTTYNEQFF,TGTGCCAGCAAACCCGGGACTACTTACAATGAGCAGTTCTTC
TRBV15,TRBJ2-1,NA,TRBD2,CATSRDRGGLGEQFF,TGTGCCACCAGCAGAGACCGGGGGGGCCTCGGTGAGCAGTTCTTC
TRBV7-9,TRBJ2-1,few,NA,CASSPPGLTGGNEQFF,TGTGCCAGCAGCCCACCGGGCCTTACAGGCGGCAATGAGCAGTTCTTC
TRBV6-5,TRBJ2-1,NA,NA,CATVDGLAGNNEQFF,TGTGCCACCGTAGACGGGCTAGCCGGTAACAATGAGCAGTTCTTC
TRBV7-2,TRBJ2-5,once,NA,CASSLRAGGETQYF,TGTGCCAGCAGCTTAAGGGCGGGTGGGGAGACCCAGTACTTC
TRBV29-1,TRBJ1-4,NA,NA,CSVEVPFGRTTNEKLFF,TGCAGCGTTGAAGTCCCTTTTGGGAGGACAACTAATGAAAAACTGTTTTTT
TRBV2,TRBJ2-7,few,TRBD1,CASSRDRAYEQYF,TGTGCCAGCAGCCGGGACAGAGCCTACGAGCAGTACTTC
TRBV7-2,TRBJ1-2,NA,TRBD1,CASSTLTGAYGWGYTF,TGTGCCAGCAGCACCCTGACAGGGGCGTACGGGTGGGGCTACACCTTC
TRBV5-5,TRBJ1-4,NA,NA,CASSRETVLNEKLFF,TGTGCCAGCAGCCGGGAGACAGTGCTTAATGAAAAACTGTTTTTT
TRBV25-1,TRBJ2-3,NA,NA,CASSEMRDSRTDTQYF,TGTGCCAGCAGTGAAATGCGGGACTCAAGGACGGATACGCAGTATTTT
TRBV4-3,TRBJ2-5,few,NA,CASSRLPRDEETQYF,TGCGCCAGCAGCCGCCTCCCTCGAGATGAGGAGACCCAGTACTTC
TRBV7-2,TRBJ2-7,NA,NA,CASSLGGLFYEQYF,TGTGCCAGCAGCTTGGGGGGACTTTTCTACGAGCAGTACTTC